This TCR beta chain derives from a study of T cells after posttransplantation cyclophosphamide. Assay: immunoSEQ multiplex PCR; the TCRdb copy retains only in-frame clones and omits some. The data hold tens of thousands of clones, with just under 95% observed a single time. On the day of bone marrow donation, the related graft donor provided peripheral blood. On this clone itself: Its antigen is not identified.

General study findings and limits: TRB overlap between skin or GI tissue T cells and blood was limited. Recipient CMV seropositivity and CMV reactivation strongly tracked TRB clonality. Donor-recipient repertoire similarity was low at 1-2 months, rising over year one.

The TCR comes from a woman aged 25-40 years in good health and a related stem cell transplant donor. The sequencing sample was made of PBMCs.

The chain's CDR3 is CASLHEQYF. The CDR3 DNA sequence: TGTGCCAGCCTTCACGAGCAGTACTTC. This rearrangement joins TRBV6-6 to TRBJ2-7; D unresolved. The germline V gene has CDR1 MNHNY and CDR2 SVGAGI (reference sequence). Deletions cut 8 bases from V and 5 bases from J, with 4 bases between. This CDR3 spans 9 amino acids.